The 29 T cell receptor beta chains listed next were all sequenced from one sample in a study of regulatory dendritic cells for organ transplantation. CFSE-labeled sorted T cells met regulatory or mature dendritic cells for more than four days. For these receptors, no antigen is known. Only in-frame clones appear in the TCRdb table, and some are missing; sequencing was by immunoSEQ multiplex PCR. The sample consists of some 7,800 clones, approximately 67% of them appearing once. Input material: memory CD4+ T cells from blood cultured with dendritic cells. Subset in this sample: CD45RO+ memory T cells. These receptors were obtained from a human donor in good health.

This rearrangement joins TRBV29-1 to TRBJ1-2, with TRBD1 as a possible D gene (6 bases). The CDR3 has 14 amino acids. From germline, CDR1 is SQVTM and CDR2 ANQGSEA. Trimming shortened V by 3 bases and J by 7 bases, and 18 bases separated the two germline ends. The DNA of the CDR3 is TGCAGCGTTGAGCAGGGGAGGGGGGTAGGTGGCTACACCTTC. Protein sequence: CSVEQGRGVGGYTF.

The V call is TRBV27, the J call TRBJ1-2, with TRBD1 identical over 10 bases. The CDR3 contains 15 residues. V lost 5 bases, J lost 7 bases, and 10 bases stayed unmatched. Germline V gene sequence: CDR1 MNHEY, CDR2 SMNVEV (reference sequence). For the CDR3, the DNA is TGTGCCAGCAGTGGAAGCGACAGGGGGCTGGCTGGCTACACCTTC. The encoded protein is CASSGSDRGLAGYTF.

This clone was seen more than once but under ten times. CDR3 in DNA: TGTGCCAGCAGCTTAATGGCCTTGACGAACACCGGGGAGCTGTTTTTT. Translation: CASSLMALTNTGELFF. The chain has TRBV7-3 and TRBJ2-2; D ambiguous. The CDR3 sequence is 16 residues long. Per germline, CDR1 SGHTA and CDR2 FQGTGA. V was pared by 1 base and J by 0 bases, with 9 bases between.

This clone is medium-sized (0.01 to 0.1%) in the sample. The chain joins TRBV7-9 to TRBJ1-2; 8 nucleotides agree with TRBD1. Trimming cost V 5 bases and J 8 bases; bases outside gene matches: 1. Germline CDR1 is SEHNR and CDR2 is FQNEAQ (reference sequence). This CDR3 region has 11 residues. The CDR3 region is CASSRQGGYTF. CDR3 bases: TGTGCCAGCAGCCGACAGGGGGGCTACACCTTC. The whole variable domain, remainder taken from reference TRBV7-9 and TRBJ1-2, is DTGVSQNPRHKITKRGQNVTFRCDPISEHNRLYWYRQTLGQGPEFLTYFQNEAQLEKSRLLSDRFSAERPKGSFSTLEIQRTEQGDSAMYLCASSRQGGYTFGSGTRLTVV.

This clone came up once. The V and J genes are TRBV11-2 and TRBJ1-1; possible D gene TRBD1, 5 bases. Trimming left V 1 base short and J 4 bases short, with 13 bases between. Germline V gene lookup returns CDR1 SGHAT and CDR2 FQNNGV. The CDR3 has 15 amino acids. The CDR3 region has the DNA TGTGCCAGCAGCTTAGTGGGGCACTTGGGCACTGAAGCTTTCTTT. Translation: CASSLVGHLGTEAFF.

This clone was counted once. V gene TRBV7-8 combines with J gene TRBJ1-3; 9 bases are a match to TRBD1. The V segment lost 1 base and the J segment 6 bases; nucleotides outside the gene matches: 1. The germline CDR1 and CDR2 sequences are SGHVS and FQNEAQ. This CDR3 spans 14 amino acids. CDR3 region: CASSLGQGVNTIYF. CDR3 nucleotides: TGTGCCAGCAGCTTAGGACAGGGGGTAAACACCATATATTTT. The complete variable domain, with remaining parts taken from reference TRBV7-8 and TRBJ1-3, reads GAGVSQSPRYKVAKRGQDVALRCDPISGHVSLFWYQQALGQGPEFLTYFQNEAQLDKSGLPSDRFFAERPEGSVSTLKIQRTQQEDSAVYLCASSLGQGVNTIYFGEGSWLTVV.

V is TRBV7-2 and J is TRBJ1-4; D is undetermined. This CDR3 spans 16 amino acids. The V end was cut by 2 bases, the J end by 10 bases, with 20 bases between. The germline V gene encodes CDR1 SGHTA and CDR2 FQGNSA. In nucleotides, the CDR3 is TGTGCCAGCAGCTTATCGCCACAGCCCCCTTACTTAAAACTGTTTTTT. Amino acids: CASSLSPQPPYLKLFF.

This clone was picked up one time. The chain is built from TRBV14 and TRBJ1-1, with a tentative D call TRBD1 (5 bases). The germline CDR1 and CDR2 sequences are SGHDN and FVKESK. The V end was cut by 3 bases, the J end by 5 bases, with 13 bases between. The CDR3 covers 14 residues. CDR3 loop: CASSQTAGGTEAFF. DNA of the CDR3: TGTGCCAGCAGCCAGACAGCGGGGGGAACTGAAGCTTTCTTT.

This sequence joins TRBV18 and TRBJ1-1; 7 nucleotides agree with TRBD1. This CDR3 has 13 amino acids. J lost 1 base, V lost 4 bases, and 0 bases had no gene match. Germline-derived CDR1 and CDR2 are KGHSH and LQKENI. The CDR3 region is CASSQGANTEAFF. The DNA of the CDR3 is TGTGCCAGCTCACAGGGGGCGAACACTGAAGCTTTCTTT.

The chain is built from TRBV2 and TRBJ2-3, with 8 bases identical to TRBD2. Germline assignment: CDR1 SNHLY and CDR2 FYNNEI. V was clipped by 6 bases and J by 2 bases; unmatched bases: 13. The CDR3 loop spans 17 amino acids. The DNA for the CDR3 is TGTGCCAGCAGAGCCCCTGGGCGGGGGGTTAACACAGATACGCAGTATTTT. Its translation: CASRAPGRGVNTDTQYF.

The chain carries TRBV5-1 and TRBJ2-3, with D maybe TRBD1 (6 bases). Trimming took off 0 bases at V and 4 bases at J, with 9 bases between the two ends. The CDR3 loop spans 14 amino acids. Germline-derived CDR1 and CDR2 are SGHRS and YFSETQ. CDR3 residues: CASSLGGPSDTQYF. CDR3 coding DNA: TGCGCCAGCAGCTTGGGGGGGCCCTCAGATACGCAGTATTTT.

This chain connects TRBV14 to TRBJ2-7, with 8 bases fitting TRBD1. Germline V gene lookup returns CDR1 SGHDN and CDR2 FVKESK. V gave up 6 bases and J gave up 0 bases; unmatched junction bases: 4. CDR3 size: 14 residues. In DNA form, the CDR3 reads TGTGCCAGCAGTCCTACAGGGGGCTCCTACGAGCAGTACTTC. It translates to CASSPTGGSYEQYF.

This clone was detected once. The CDR3 sequence: CASGFSLGANRGSDYEQYF. The CDR3, as DNA: TGTGCTAGTGGTTTCTCCCTTGGGGCCAACAGGGGGTCTGACTACGAGCAGTACTTC. The J gene is TRBJ2-7, the V gene TRBV12-5; 8 bases line up with TRBD1. V lost 3 bases, J lost 3 bases, and 19 bases stayed unmatched. Germline CDR1 is LGHNT and CDR2 is FRNRAP. CDR3 length: 19 amino acids. The variable domain in full, completed from reference TRBV12-5 and TRBJ2-7, reads DARVTQTPRHKVTEMGQEVTMRCQPILGHNTVFWYRQTMMQGLELLAYFRNRAPLDDSGMPKDRFSAEMPDATLATLKIQPSEPRDSAVYFCASGFSLGANRGSDYEQYFGPGTRLTVT.

This chain links TRBV2 with TRBJ2-7, with D maybe TRBD1 (6 bases). Trimming stripped 5 bases from V and 10 bases from J, with 12 bases between. From germline, CDR1 is SNHLY and CDR2 FYNNEI. The CDR3 is made up of 11 amino acids. The CDR3 bases are TGTGCCAGCAGTCCAAGGACAGTCCAGTACTTC. Translation gives CASSPRTVQYF. Full variable domain (rest looked up from reference TRBV2 and TRBJ2-7): EPEVTQTPSHQVTQMGQEVILRCVPISNHLYFYWYRQILGQKVEFLVSFYNNEISEKSEIFDDQFSVERPDGSNFTLKIRSTKLEDSAMYFCASSPRTVQYFGPGTRLTVT.

The chain carries TRBV14 and TRBJ2-3, with 10 bases lining up with TRBD2. CDR3 length equals 13 residues. With 11 bases clipped from V and 2 bases from J, the junction kept 4 bases outside the gene matches. From germline, CDR1 is SGHDN and CDR2 FVKESK. CDR3 in amino acids: CAGSGGPTDTQYF. The CDR3 nucleotides are TGTGCCGGTAGCGGGGGGCCCACAGATACGCAGTATTTT.

By share of the sample, this clone is medium-sized. CDR3 DNA: TGTGCCAGCAGGATCACGCAGGGTTCCTACAATGAGCAGTTCTTC. This translates into CASRITQGSYNEQFF. V gene TRBV5-5 combines with J gene TRBJ2-1; D may be TRBD1 (5 bases). The CDR3 has 15 amino acids. The V gene lost 5 bases and the J gene lost 1 base, with 13 bases spanning the gap. Germline V lookup: CDR1 SGHKS, CDR2 YYEKEE (reference sequence).

The chain is built from TRBV5-1 and TRBJ2-2, with a weak D call TRBD2 (5 bases). CDR3 length: 17 amino acids. V was clipped by 0 bases and J by 4 bases, with 16 bases between them. Germline V gives CDR1 SGHRS, CDR2 YFSETQ. For the CDR3, the DNA is TGCGCCAGCAGCTTGGACCCTCCGGACTCCTTCACCGGGGAGCTGTTTTTT. Its translation: CASSLDPPDSFTGELFF.

V gene TRBV27 combines with J gene TRBJ2-1; tentative D call: TRBD2 (6 bases). This CDR3 has 16 residues. Trimming shortened V by 2 bases and J by 1 base, and 12 bases separated the two germline ends. Germline assignment: CDR1 MNHEY and CDR2 SMNVEV (reference sequence). CDR3 residues: CASSLGAGISYNEQFF. In DNA form, the CDR3 reads TGTGCCAGCAGTTTAGGGGCGGGGATTTCCTACAATGAGCAGTTCTTC.

The chain joins TRBV21-1 to TRBJ2-5; TRBD2, as called in the table, went unchecked against the DNA. TRBV21-1 is termed a pseudogene. The length of the CDR3 is 17 residues. CDR3 protein: CASNIKRLAGPQETQYF. In nucleotides, the CDR3 is TGTGCCAGCAACATAAAGAGGTTAGCGGGGCCCCAAGAGACCCAGTACTTC.

This chain joins TRBV5-1 and TRBJ2-3; 15 nucleotides match TRBD2. Trimming cost V 4 bases and J 6 bases; bases outside gene matches: 9. CDR3 length: 17 amino acids. Germline V CDR1 and CDR2: SGHRS, YFSETQ. The CDR3 DNA sequence: TGCGCCAGCAGCATCGGACTAGCGGGGGGGCTTGTGGATACGCAGTATTTT. Translated, it gives CASSIGLAGGLVDTQYF.

This rearrangement joins TRBV7-9 to TRBJ1-4; 7 bases are a match to TRBD1. The germline V gene has CDR1 SEHNR and CDR2 FQNEAQ (reference sequence). Germline trimming cut 1 base from V and 3 bases from J; bases unmatched to any gene: 2. CDR3 size: 15 residues. The CDR3 coding sequence is TGTGCCAGCAGCTTAGGACAGGGAGCTAATGAAAAACTGTTTTTT. It codes for CASSLGQGANEKLFF. Drawing the rest from reference TRBV7-9 and TRBJ1-4, the complete variable domain is DTGVSQNPRHKITKRGQNVTFRCDPISEHNRLYWYRQTLGQGPEFLTYFQNEAQLEKSRLLSDRFSAERPKGSFSTLEIQRTEQGDSAMYLCASSLGQGANEKLFFGSGTQLSVL.

This clone turned up a few times. The V and J genes are TRBV10-3 and TRBJ2-2, with TRBD1 matching over 9 bases. V lost 9 bases and J lost 5; bases outside the gene matches: 7. Germline V gives CDR1 ENHRY, CDR2 SYGVKD. This CDR3 has 14 residues. The CDR3 loop reads CAIGDRERTGELFF. The DNA for the CDR3 is TGTGCCATAGGGGACAGGGAGAGGACCGGGGAGCTGTTTTTT.

This sequence joins TRBV6-6 and TRBJ2-7; TRBD1 is a possible D gene (5 bases). Trimming left V 6 bases short and J 0 bases short, with 12 bases between. The CDR3 covers 14 residues. Germline V gives CDR1 MNHNY, CDR2 SVGAGI (reference sequence). The CDR3 DNA reads TGTGCCAGCAGGGAGACAGAAAGCTCCTACGAGCAGTACTTC. Protein: CASRETESSYEQYF.

The chain joins TRBV6-5 to TRBJ1-2; TRBD1 agrees at 8 bases. The ends lost 2 bases at V and 6 bases at J; junction bases unmatched: 2. Germline CDR1 MNHEY, CDR2 SVGAGI. This CDR3 region has 13 residues. CDR3 DNA sequence: TGTGCCAGCAGTTACCTACAGGGGGATGGCTACACCTTC. Encoded protein: CASSYLQGDGYTF.

This clone has only a few counts. The chain combines TRBV25-1 with TRBJ2-2; D is possibly TRBD2 (5 bases). V gave up 9 bases and J gave up 1 base, with 12 bases separating them. The germline CDR1 and CDR2 sequences are MGHDK and SYGVNS. The CDR3 is made up of 14 amino acids. CDR3 nucleotide sequence: TGTGCCAGTACTTTTGGAGGGAACACCGGGGAGCTGTTTTTT. This translates into CASTFGGNTGELFF. Looking up the rest from reference TRBV25-1 and TRBJ2-2 gives the full variable domain: EADIYQTPRYLVIGTGKKITLECSQTMGHDKMYWYQQDPGMELHLIHYSYGVNSTEKGDLSSESTVSRIRTEHFPLTLESARPSHTSQYLCASTFGGNTGELFFGEGSRLTVL.

V and J are TRBV5-4 and TRBJ2-3; D may be TRBD1 (6 bases). The ends were cut back, 1 base at V and 0 bases at J, with 15 bases in the middle. The CDR3 contains 17 residues. Germline V CDR1 and CDR2: SGHNT, YYREEE (reference sequence). Here the CDR3 DNA reads TGTGCCAGCAGCTTGAATTTAGGGGGTCCTAGCACAGATACGCAGTATTTT. This gives the protein CASSLNLGGPSTDTQYF.

This clone was counted a few times. The V gene is TRBV2, the J gene TRBJ2-1; D is ambiguous. CDR1 is SNHLY, CDR2 FYNNEI, per germline. V lost 8 bases, J lost 6 bases, and 17 bases lay in between. The CDR3 is made up of 14 amino acids. In DNA, the CDR3 is TGTGCCAGCTCAAAGCGAGCCACAACCAATGAGCAGTTCTTC. Amino acids: CASSKRATTNEQFF.

This rearrangement joins TRBV4-2 to TRBJ1-6, with D perhaps TRBD1 (6 bases). V was cut by 4 bases and J by 7 bases, with 11 bases left in between. This CDR3 has 14 residues. Germline values: CDR1 LGHNA, CDR2 YNFKEQ. The CDR3 reads CASSRGTPNSPLHF. The CDR3 DNA sequence: TGTGCCAGCAGCCGAGGGACACCGAATTCACCCCTCCACTTT.

The chain recombines TRBV6-6 with TRBJ1-1, with 7 positions matching TRBD1. CDR1 and CDR2 from the germline V gene are MNHNY and SVGAGI (reference sequence). The V gene end was trimmed by 2 bases and the J gene end by 3 bases; junction bases not matched to a gene: 0. This CDR3 spans 13 amino acids. The CDR3 is CASSYTGDTEAFF. As DNA, the CDR3 is TGTGCCAGCAGTTACACAGGGGACACTGAAGCTTTCTTT.